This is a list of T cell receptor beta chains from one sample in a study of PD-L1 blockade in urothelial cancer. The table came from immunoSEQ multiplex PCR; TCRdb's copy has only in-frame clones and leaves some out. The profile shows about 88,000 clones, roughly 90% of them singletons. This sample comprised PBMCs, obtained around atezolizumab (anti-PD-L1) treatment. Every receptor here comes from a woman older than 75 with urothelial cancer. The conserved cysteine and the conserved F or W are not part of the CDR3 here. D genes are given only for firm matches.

ASSSGQGAFGYT TRBV7-9 TRBD1 TRBJ1-2
ASSVGGAGLSDTQY TRBV9 TRBD2 TRBJ2-3
ASRLRSSTDTQY TRBV6-1 NA TRBJ2-3
ASIGAGAFAEAF TRBV6-1 NA TRBJ1-1
AISTGTGEGEQY TRBV10-3 TRBD1 TRBJ2-7
ASSSQTVLYGYT TRBV19 NA TRBJ1-2
ATTEGGFNTEAF TRBV28 NA TRBJ1-1
ASSLGLAGGVETQY TRBV5-8 TRBD2 TRBJ2-5
ASSVGGVSTDTQY TRBV2 TRBD1 TRBJ2-3
ASSVDPSGSREQY TRBV9 TRBD2 TRBJ2-7
ASSQVGQGNTEAF TRBV4-2 TRBD1 TRBJ1-1
ASRLGPGSSYGYT TRBV28 NA TRBJ1-2
ASSQSYGGRGPEQY TRBV23-1 NA TRBJ2-7
ASSAGTGKGTGELF TRBV7-9 TRBD1 TRBJ2-2
ASSPDRGIGGTEAF TRBV18 TRBD1 TRBJ1-1
AIRAGMPSGIRPLGEQY TRBV10-3 NA TRBJ2-7
ASTVGDRVDGYT TRBV19 TRBD1 TRBJ1-2